This T cell receptor (beta chain) was sequenced during a study of T cell responses to AZD1222 COVID-19 vaccine. Study-level results: The breadth and depth of Spike-specific TCRs increased once two AZD1222 doses had been given. Spike was spanned by vaccine-associated CD4 TCRs, with dominance at 160-218 and 743-854.

Of note for this clone: Its antigen remains unknown.

Generated by immunoSEQ multiplex PCR, the TCRdb table keeps only in-frame clones and is missing some. The sample has 100,000 to 150,000 clones; 92% are singletons. CDR1 SGHRS and CDR2 YFSETQ come from the germline V gene. The trim removed 5 bases at V and 11 bases at J, leaving 3 bases unmatched. The CDR3 covers 11 residues. The receptor's source is an adult in good health. The sequencing used peripheral blood, collected on day 0 of AZD1222 vaccination. This rearrangement joins TRBV5-1 to TRBJ1-1, with 10 bases identical to TRBD1. The CDR3 bases are TGCGCCAGCAGGGAGGACAGGGGGGCTTTCTTT. It encodes CASREDRGAFF.